Sequencing of this TCR beta chain was carried out in a study of T cell repertoires in cytomegalovirus infection. About the study: Indicated by public TCR beta signatures were CMV infection and matching HLA type.

With respect to this clonotype: The antigen remains undetermined.

The J segment lost 3 bases and the V segment lost 3 bases, leaving 5 bases of the junction unmatched. The CDR3 is made up of 13 amino acids. CDR1 is DFQATT, CDR2 SNEGSKA, per germline (reference sequence). TCRdb itself ran the reads through MiXCR, one entry per CDR3 protein. The sample shows approximately 100,000 distinct CDR3 sequences, about a quarter of them seen only once. Whole-study results and caveats: Across the ex vivo response, the dominant clonotypes were HLA-C-restricted CMV-specific TCR beta clonotypes. Individuals carrying CMV plus the relevant HLA were identified by cumulative frequency of public TCR beta families.

Sequences were obtained from CD8+ T cells from PBMCs. The chain has TRBV20-1 and TRBJ2-7; 7 bases are shared with TRBD1. The sequence derives from a human donor in good health (CMV status not recorded). Some clones in this sample may be carry-over from other donors' samples. CDR3 bases: TGCAGTGCTAGTTCCCGACAGGGCTACGAGCAGTACTTC. Translated, it gives CSASSRQGYEQYF.